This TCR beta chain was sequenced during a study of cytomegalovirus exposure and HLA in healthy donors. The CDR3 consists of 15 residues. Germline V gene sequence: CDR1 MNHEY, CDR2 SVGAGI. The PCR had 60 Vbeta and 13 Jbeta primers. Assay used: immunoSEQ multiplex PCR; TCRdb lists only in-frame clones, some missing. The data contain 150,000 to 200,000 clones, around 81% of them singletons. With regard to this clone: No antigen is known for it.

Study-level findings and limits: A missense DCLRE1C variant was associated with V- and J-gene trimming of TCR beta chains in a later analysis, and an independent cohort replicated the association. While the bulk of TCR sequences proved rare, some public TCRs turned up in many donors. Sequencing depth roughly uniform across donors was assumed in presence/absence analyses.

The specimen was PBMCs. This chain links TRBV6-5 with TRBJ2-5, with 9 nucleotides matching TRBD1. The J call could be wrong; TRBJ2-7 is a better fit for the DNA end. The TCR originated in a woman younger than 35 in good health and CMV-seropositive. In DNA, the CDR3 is TGTGCCAGCAGTTATAACCGGGACAGGGCCTACGAGCAGTACTTC. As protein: CASSYNRDRAYEQYF.